This is a list of T cell receptor beta chains from one sample in a study of Ad26.COV2.S vaccination and SARS-CoV-2 variants. Produced via immunoSEQ multiplex PCR; TCRdb's table is partial and in-frame only. The sample has hundreds of thousands of clones, about nine tenths seen once. The starting material was peripheral blood, obtained in a trial of Ad26.COV2.S vaccine versus placebo. The source is a person between 18 and 59 years old who received the Ad26.COV2.S COVID-19 vaccine or a placebo. Each CDR3 is given with its conserved first and last residue. A D gene is named only where the DNA matches it firmly. For some rows the clone size is stated as once, few or many, or as a class when expanded; others skip it.

V gene	D gene	clone size	J gene	CDR3 DNA	CDR3 protein
TRBV7-3	TRBD1	NA	TRBJ1-2	TGTGCCAGCAGCTCCATTGGGGGACGGACAGGGTTTGGCTATGGCTACACCTTC	CASSSIGGRTGFGYGYTF
TRBV27	NA	NA	TRBJ1-5	TGTGCCAGCAGTTTTGGGGGGGCTAGCAATCAGCCCCAGCATTTT	CASSFGGASNQPQHF
TRBV5-1	NA	NA	TRBJ1-2	TGCGCCAGCAGCTTGGGGGTCGGCTACACCTTC	CASSLGVGYTF
TRBV4-3	TRBD2	NA	TRBJ2-1	TGCGCCAGCAGCCAAGTGGGGCAGGCGGGGGCCTACAATGAGCAGTTCTTC	CASSQVGQAGAYNEQFF
TRBV30	NA	NA	TRBJ1-2	TGTGCCTGGAGTGTGGGAATCGGCCACTATGGCTACACCTTC	CAWSVGIGHYGYTF
TRBV7-2	NA	NA	TRBJ2-3	TGTGCCAGCAGCTTAGTGACAGCAGGAGATACGCAGTATTTT	CASSLVTAGDTQYF
TRBV30	NA	NA	TRBJ1-1	TGTGCCTGGAAACGGGGGATCACTGAAGCTTTCTTT	CAWKRGITEAFF
TRBV7-2	NA	once	TRBJ2-7	TGTGCCAGCAGCTTTGGACTCGAGCAGTACTTC	CASSFGLEQYF
TRBV18	NA	once	TRBJ2-1	TGTGCCAGCTCACCTTCCGGGAACTACAATGAGCAGTTCTTC	CASSPSGNYNEQFF
TRBV7-2	NA	NA	TRBJ1-2	TGTGCCAGCAGCTCTGGGACCTATATTTCGCGCTACACCTTC	CASSSGTYISRYTF
TRBV5-4	TRBD1	few	TRBJ2-3	TGTGCCAGCAGCTCTAACTCCCTCGGGACAGGGGAGGGAGATACGCAGTATTTT	CASSSNSLGTGEGDTQYF
TRBV5-1	TRBD1	few	TRBJ2-2	TGCGCCAGCAGCTTCCGGGACAGGGGGGCCGGGGAGCTGTTTTTT	CASSFRDRGAGELFF
TRBV4-2	NA	NA	TRBJ1-1	TGTGCCAGCAGCCAAGAAACACAGCCGAACACTGAAGCTTTCTTT	CASSQETQPNTEAFF
TRBV6-1	NA	NA	TRBJ2-2	TGTGCCAGCAGTGAAGCCGCCCTGGGGCAGCGCAATCGGAGGACTACCGGGGAGCTGTTTTTT	CASSEAALGQRNRRTTGELFF
TRBV7-2	TRBD1	NA	TRBJ1-5	TGTGCCAGCAGCGCGACCGGGACAGGGGTAGGCCAGCCCCAGCATTTT	CASSATGTGVGQPQHF
TRBV30	NA	NA	TRBJ1-2	TGTGCCTGGAGTCAAAAGCGGGGGGCGGTTGGCTACACCTTC	CAWSQKRGAVGYTF
TRBV3-1/TRBV3-2	NA	few	TRBJ2-1	TGTGCCAGCAGCCAAGGCCCCATCAATGAGCAGTTCTTC	CASSQGPINEQFF
TRBV7-9	TRBD1	NA	TRBJ2-7	TGTGCCAGCAGCTTATATCCTAGAGACAGGGCTCACGAGCAGTACTTC	CASSLYPRDRAHEQYF
TRBV7-9	TRBD1	NA	TRBJ2-1	TGTGCCAGCAGCTTAGCGCAGGGACAGTCCTACAATGAGCAGTTCTTC	CASSLAQGQSYNEQFF
TRBV9	NA	NA	TRBJ2-7	TGTGCCAGCAGCGTCGGAGGGGAACTCTCTACCTACGAGCAGTACTTC	CASSVGGELSTYEQYF
TRBV3-1/TRBV3-2	NA	NA	TRBJ1-1	TGTGCCAGCAGCCAGGGACGGATCTACACTGAAGCTTTCTTT	CASSQGRIYTEAFF
TRBV28	NA	few	TRBJ2-2	TGTGCCAGCAGTTTAGGGGGCGCGAACACCGGGGAGCTGTTTTTT	CASSLGGANTGELFF
TRBV10-3	NA	NA	TRBJ2-2	TGTGCCATCAGTGAGGGCAGGGCCAAAGCCGGGGAGCTGTTTTTT	CAISEGRAKAGELFF
TRBV6-5	TRBD1	NA	TRBJ2-1	TGTGCCAGCAGTTATGACAGGGCTGATGCCTACAATGAGCAGTTCTTC	CASSYDRADAYNEQFF
TRBV7-2	TRBD2	NA	TRBJ2-1	TGTGCCAGCAGACACAGCGGGAGGGGCCTCCATGAGCAGTTCTTC	CASRHSGRGLHEQFF
TRBV5-1	NA	NA	TRBJ1-3	TGCGCCAGCAGCTTCGGACAGAGCTCTGGAAACACCATATATTTT	CASSFGQSSGNTIYF
TRBV11-2	NA	NA	TRBJ2-3	TGTGCCAGCAGCTTAGGTGGAGCTAGCACAGATACGCAGTATTTT	CASSLGGASTDTQYF
TRBV4-3	NA	few	TRBJ1-6	TGCGCCAGCAGCGAGGGAATGGGAGGTTCACCCCTCCACTTT	CASSEGMGGSPLHF
TRBV19	NA	NA	TRBJ2-3	TGTGCCAGTAGGGCATCCACAGATACGCAGTATTTT	CASRASTDTQYF